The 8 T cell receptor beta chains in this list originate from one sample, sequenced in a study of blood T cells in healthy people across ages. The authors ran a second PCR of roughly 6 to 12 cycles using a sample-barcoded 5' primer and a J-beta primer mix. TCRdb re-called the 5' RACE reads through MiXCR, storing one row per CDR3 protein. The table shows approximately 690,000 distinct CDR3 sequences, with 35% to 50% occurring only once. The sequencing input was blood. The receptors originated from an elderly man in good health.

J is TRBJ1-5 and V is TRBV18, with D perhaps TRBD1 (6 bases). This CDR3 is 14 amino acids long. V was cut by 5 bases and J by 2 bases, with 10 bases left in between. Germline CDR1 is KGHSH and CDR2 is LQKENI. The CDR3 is CASSERQGNQPQHF. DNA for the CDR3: TGTGCCAGCTCAGAACGACAGGGCAATCAGCCCCAGCATTTT.

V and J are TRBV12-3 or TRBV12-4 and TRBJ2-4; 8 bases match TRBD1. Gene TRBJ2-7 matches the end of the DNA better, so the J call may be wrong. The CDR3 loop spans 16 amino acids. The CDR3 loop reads CASSLWAGGAEYEQYF. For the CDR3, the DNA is TGTGCCAGCAGTTTGTGGGCAGGGGGCGCGGAATACGAGCAGTACTTC.

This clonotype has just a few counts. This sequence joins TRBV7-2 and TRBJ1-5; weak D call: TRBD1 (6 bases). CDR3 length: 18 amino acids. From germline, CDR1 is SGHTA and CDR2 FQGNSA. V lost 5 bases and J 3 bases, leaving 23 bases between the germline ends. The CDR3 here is CASSPIFRRDRTNQPQHF. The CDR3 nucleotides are TGTGCCAGCAGCCCCATATTCCGTAGAGACAGGACCAATCAGCCCCAGCATTTT.

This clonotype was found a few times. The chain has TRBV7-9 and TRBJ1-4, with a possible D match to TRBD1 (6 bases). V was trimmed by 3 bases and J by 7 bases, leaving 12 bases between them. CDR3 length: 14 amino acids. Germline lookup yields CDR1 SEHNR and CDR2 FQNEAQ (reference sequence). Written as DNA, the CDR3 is TGTGCCAGCAGCTTTGGGGGCTCCTCTGAAAAACTGTTTTTT. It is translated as CASSFGGSSEKLFF.

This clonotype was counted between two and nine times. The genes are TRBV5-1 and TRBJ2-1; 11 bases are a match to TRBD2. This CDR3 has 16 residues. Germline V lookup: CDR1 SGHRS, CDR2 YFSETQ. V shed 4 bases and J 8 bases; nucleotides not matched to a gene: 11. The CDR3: CASSPLAGGQAHEQFF. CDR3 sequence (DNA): TGCGCCAGCAGCCCTCTAGCGGGAGGCCAAGCACATGAGCAGTTCTTC.

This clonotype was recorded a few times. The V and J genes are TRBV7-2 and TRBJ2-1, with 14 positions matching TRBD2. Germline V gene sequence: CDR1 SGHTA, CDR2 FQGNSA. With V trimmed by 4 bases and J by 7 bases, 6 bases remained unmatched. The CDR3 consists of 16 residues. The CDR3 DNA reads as TGTGCCAGCAGCTCGGGGGGGACTAGCGGGGGTAATGAGCAGTTCTTC. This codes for CASSSGGTSGGNEQFF.

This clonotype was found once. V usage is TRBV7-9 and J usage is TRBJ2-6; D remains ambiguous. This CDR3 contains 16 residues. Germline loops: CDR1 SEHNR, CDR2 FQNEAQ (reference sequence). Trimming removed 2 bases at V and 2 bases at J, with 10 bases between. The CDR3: CASSLSSGTGANVLTF. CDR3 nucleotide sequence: TGTGCCAGCAGCTTATCGAGTGGTACTGGGGCCAACGTCCTGACTTTC.

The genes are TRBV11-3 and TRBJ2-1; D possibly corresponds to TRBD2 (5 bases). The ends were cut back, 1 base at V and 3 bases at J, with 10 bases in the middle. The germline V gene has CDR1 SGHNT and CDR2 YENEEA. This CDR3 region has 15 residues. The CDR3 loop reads CASSLGGPSYNEQFF. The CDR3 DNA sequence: TGTGCCAGCAGCTTAGGCGGGCCGAGCTACAATGAGCAGTTCTTC.